These 9 T cell receptor beta chains share one sample of origin, sequenced in a study. From the 5' RACE reads, TCRdb called clonotypes with MiXCR, one entry per CDR3 protein. The repertoire holds some 8,400 distinct CDR3 sequences, with 27% as singletons. The sample comprised naive CD4+ T cells sorted from a lymph node. The subset was: naive CD4+ T cells, CD4+CD45RA+CD25-. The source of these receptors is a female donor with breast cancer.

This chain connects TRBV20-1 to TRBJ2-1; 9 bases are shared with TRBD2. The germline V gene has CDR1 DFQATT and CDR2 SNEGSKA (reference sequence). The V gene end was trimmed by 5 bases and the J gene end by 8 bases; junction bases not matched to a gene: 13. This CDR3 region has 15 residues. The CDR3 nucleotides read TGCAGTGCTGGAGCCGGGACTAGCCGGACATATGAGCAGTTCTTC. Amino acid sequence: CSAGAGTSRTYEQFF.

A remark on this clonotype: This may come from a read error, since a much larger clone is one base off. The CDR3 ends on some other residue instead of the conserved phenylalanine or tryptophan, so this is likely a read error. This chain uses TRBV30 with TRBJ1-1; D remains ambiguous. Germline loops: CDR1 GTSNPN, CDR2 SVGIG (reference sequence). Trimming cost V 2 bases and J 10 bases, with 11 bases left between them. This CDR3 contains 11 residues. CDR3 coding DNA: TGTGCCTGGAGTTCGCCCGGGCCAGCTTTCTCT. Protein: CAWSSPGPAFS.

This clonotype is deemed medium-sized. V and J are TRBV20-1 and TRBJ2-7; 9 positions match TRBD1. The ends lost 3 bases at V and 6 bases at J; junction bases unmatched: 9. The CDR3 extends over 14 amino acids. Germline loops: CDR1 DFQATT, CDR2 SNEGSKA (reference sequence). The CDR3 bases are TGCAGTGCTAGCGAGACAGGGGGTTTGGGCGAGCAGTACTTC. It is translated as CSASETGGLGEQYF.

A few counts support this clonotype. The rearrangement joins TRBV12-3 or TRBV12-4 to TRBJ2-1; 8 nucleotides line up with TRBD2. V was clipped by 7 bases and J by 9 bases; unmatched bases: 11. The CDR3 consists of 14 residues. In nucleotides, the CDR3 is TGTGCCAGCACCCTACCGGGACTAGTGAGTGAGCAGTTCTTC. Its protein product is CASTLPGLVSEQFF.

Of note for this clonotype: Possible read error: a much larger clone is one base away. This chain uses TRBV2 with TRBJ1-3; 7 bases align to TRBD1. Germline trimming cut 5 bases from V and 2 bases from J; bases unmatched to any gene: 6. Per the germline V gene, CDR1 is SNHLY and CDR2 is FYNNEI. The CDR3 covers 15 residues. The CDR3 nucleotides read TGTGCCAGCAGTTTACAGGGGAACGCTGGAAACACCATATATTTT. This codes for CASSLQGNAGNTIYF.

This clonotype was picked up many times. The genes are TRBV12-3 or TRBV12-4 and TRBJ2-1, with a tentative D call TRBD2 (5 bases). The V gene lost 6 bases and the J gene lost 2 bases, with 8 bases spanning the gap. This CDR3 contains 13 residues. The CDR3 is CASSPGAYNEQFF. The DNA for the CDR3 is TGTGCCAGCAGCCCCGGGGCCTACAATGAGCAGTTCTTC.

A word on this clonotype: A much larger clone is a single base away; this may be a read error. V usage is TRBV5-1 and J usage is TRBJ2-3; 7 nucleotides line up with TRBD1. Looked up from germline, CDR1 is SGHRS and CDR2 is YFSETQ. The trim removed 5 bases at V and 2 bases at J, leaving 11 bases unmatched. The CDR3 runs 16 residues. The CDR3 is CASRPGQNIITDTQYF. CDR3 DNA sequence: TGCGCCAGCAGACCGGGACAGAACATAATCACAGATACGCAGTATTTT.

There are many counts of this clonotype. V gene TRBV25-1 combines with J gene TRBJ2-1; unclear D gene. This CDR3 spans 11 amino acids. Germline lookup yields CDR1 MGHDK and CDR2 SYGVNS. With 3 bases removed from V and 10 bases from J, the gap between germline ends came to 7 bases. The CDR3: CASSEAHEQFF. The CDR3 DNA is TGTGCCAGCAGTGAGGCCCACGAGCAGTTCTTC.

With regard to this clonotype: The CDR3 carries no conserved terminal phenylalanine or tryptophan, so it likely arises from a read error. This chain joins TRBV18 and TRBJ2-7; the D is unclear. V gave up 3 bases and J gave up 3 bases, with 6 bases separating them. CDR3 length: 12 amino acids. The germline V gene encodes CDR1 KGHSH and CDR2 LQKENI. The CDR3 DNA reads TGTGCCAGCTCACCTTCGGACTACGAGCAGTACTCC. It translates to CASSPSDYEQYS.